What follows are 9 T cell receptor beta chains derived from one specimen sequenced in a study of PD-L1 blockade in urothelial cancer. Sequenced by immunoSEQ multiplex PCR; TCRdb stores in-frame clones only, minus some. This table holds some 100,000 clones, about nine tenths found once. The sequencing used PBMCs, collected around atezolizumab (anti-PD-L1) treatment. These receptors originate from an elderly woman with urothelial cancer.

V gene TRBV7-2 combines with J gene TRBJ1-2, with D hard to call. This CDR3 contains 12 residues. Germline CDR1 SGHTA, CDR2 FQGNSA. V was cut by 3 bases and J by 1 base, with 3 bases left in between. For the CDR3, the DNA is TGTGCCAGCAGCTTTATTAACTATGGCTACACCTTC. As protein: CASSFINYGYTF. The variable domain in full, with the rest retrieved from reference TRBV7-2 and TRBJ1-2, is GAGVSQSPSNKVTEKGKDVELRCDPISGHTALYWYRQSLGQGLEFLIYFQGNSAPDKSGLPSDRFSAERTGGSVSTLTIQRTQQEDSAVYLCASSFINYGYTFGSGTRLTVV.

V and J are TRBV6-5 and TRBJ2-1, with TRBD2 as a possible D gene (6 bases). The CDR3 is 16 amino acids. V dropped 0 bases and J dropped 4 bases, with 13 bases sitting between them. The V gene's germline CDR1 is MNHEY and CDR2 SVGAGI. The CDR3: CASSYSPASAYNEQFF. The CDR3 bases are TGTGCCAGCAGTTACTCTCCGGCTAGCGCTTACAATGAGCAGTTCTTC.

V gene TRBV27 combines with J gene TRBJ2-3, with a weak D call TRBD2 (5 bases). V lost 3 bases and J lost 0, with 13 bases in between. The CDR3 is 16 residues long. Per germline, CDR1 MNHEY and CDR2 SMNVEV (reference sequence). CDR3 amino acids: CASSFSTAASTDTQYF. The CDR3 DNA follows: TGTGCCAGCAGTTTTTCAACAGCGGCTAGCACAGATACGCAGTATTTT.

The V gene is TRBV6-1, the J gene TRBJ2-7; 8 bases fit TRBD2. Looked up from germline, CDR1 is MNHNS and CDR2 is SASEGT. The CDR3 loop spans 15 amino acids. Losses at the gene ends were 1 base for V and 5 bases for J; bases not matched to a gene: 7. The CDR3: CASSEGLAGHHEQYF. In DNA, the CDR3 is TGTGCCAGCAGTGAAGGCCTAGCGGGCCACCACGAGCAGTACTTC.

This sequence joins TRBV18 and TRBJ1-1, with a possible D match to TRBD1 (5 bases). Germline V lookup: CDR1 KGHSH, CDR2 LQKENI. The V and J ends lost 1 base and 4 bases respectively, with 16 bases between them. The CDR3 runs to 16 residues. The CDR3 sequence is CASSPLGQGGSTEAFF. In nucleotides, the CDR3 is TGTGCCAGCTCACCACTGGGGCAGGGAGGGAGCACTGAAGCTTTCTTT.

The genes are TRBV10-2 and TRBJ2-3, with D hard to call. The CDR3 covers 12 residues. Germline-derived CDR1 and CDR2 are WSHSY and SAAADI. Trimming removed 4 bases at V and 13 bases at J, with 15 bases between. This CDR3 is CASSAVAGEEYF. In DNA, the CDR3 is TGCGCCAGCAGTGCCGTAGCCGGAGAGGAGTATTTT.

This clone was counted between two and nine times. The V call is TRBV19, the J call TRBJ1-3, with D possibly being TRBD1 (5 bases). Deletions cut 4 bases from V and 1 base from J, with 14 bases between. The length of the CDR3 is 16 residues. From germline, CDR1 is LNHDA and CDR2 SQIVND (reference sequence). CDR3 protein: CASSRIRGASGNTIYF. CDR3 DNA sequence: TGTGCCAGTAGTAGGATTCGCGGGGCGTCTGGAAACACCATATATTTT.

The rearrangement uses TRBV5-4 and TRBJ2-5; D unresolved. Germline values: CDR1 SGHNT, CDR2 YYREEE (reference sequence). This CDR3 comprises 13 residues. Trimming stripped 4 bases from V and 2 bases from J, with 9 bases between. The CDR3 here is CASSPRWQETQYF. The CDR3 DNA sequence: TGTGCCAGCAGCCCGCGGTGGCAAGAGACCCAGTACTTC. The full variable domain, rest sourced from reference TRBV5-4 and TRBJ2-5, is ETGVTQSPTHLIKTRGQQVTLRCSSQSGHNTVSWYQQALGQGPQFIFQYYREEENGRGNFPPRFSGLQFPNYSSELNVNALELDDSALYLCASSPRWQETQYFGPGTRLLVL.

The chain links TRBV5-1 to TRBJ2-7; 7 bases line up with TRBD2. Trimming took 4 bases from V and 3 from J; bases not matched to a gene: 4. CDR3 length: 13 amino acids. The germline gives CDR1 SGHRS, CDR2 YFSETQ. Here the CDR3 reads CASSASGNYEQYF. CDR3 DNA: TGCGCCAGCAGCGCTAGCGGAAACTACGAGCAGTACTTC.